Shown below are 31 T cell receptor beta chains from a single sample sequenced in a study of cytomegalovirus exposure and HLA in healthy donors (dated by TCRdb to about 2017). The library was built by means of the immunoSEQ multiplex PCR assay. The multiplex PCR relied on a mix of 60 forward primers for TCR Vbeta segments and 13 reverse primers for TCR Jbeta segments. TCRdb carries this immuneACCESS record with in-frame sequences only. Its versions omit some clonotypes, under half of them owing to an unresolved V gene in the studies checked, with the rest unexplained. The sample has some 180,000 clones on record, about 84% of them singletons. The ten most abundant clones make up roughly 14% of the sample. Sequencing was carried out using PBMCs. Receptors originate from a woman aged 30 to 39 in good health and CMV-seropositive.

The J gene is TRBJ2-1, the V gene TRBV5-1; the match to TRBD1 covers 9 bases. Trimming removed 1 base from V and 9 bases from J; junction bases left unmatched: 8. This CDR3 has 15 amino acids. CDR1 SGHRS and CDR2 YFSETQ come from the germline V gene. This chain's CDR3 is CASSLSQDRGSEQFF. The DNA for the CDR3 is TGCGCCAGCAGCTTGTCTCAGGACAGGGGATCTGAGCAGTTCTTC.

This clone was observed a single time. CDR3 sequence: CASSLSPRYEQYF. CDR3 in DNA: TGTGCCAGCAGTTTAAGCCCCCGCTACGAGCAGTACTTC. J is TRBJ2-7 and V is TRBV28, with D hard to call. In germline, CDR1 is MDHEN, CDR2 SYDVKM. The CDR3 covers 13 residues. V dropped 2 bases and J dropped 3 bases, with 8 bases sitting between them. Together with reference TRBV28 and TRBJ2-7, the CDR3 gives the full variable domain: DVKVTQSSRYLVKRTGEKVFLECVQDMDHENMFWYRQDPGLGLRLIYFSYDVKMKEKGDIPEGYSVSREKKERFSLILESASTNQTSMYLCASSLSPRYEQYFGPGTRLTVT.

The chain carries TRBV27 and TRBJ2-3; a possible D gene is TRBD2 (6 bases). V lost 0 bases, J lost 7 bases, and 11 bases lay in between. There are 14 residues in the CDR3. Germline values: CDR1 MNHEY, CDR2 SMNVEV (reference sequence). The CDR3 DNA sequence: TGTGCCAGCAGTTTATCGGCCGGGGGATATACGCAGTATTTT. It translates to CASSLSAGGYTQYF.

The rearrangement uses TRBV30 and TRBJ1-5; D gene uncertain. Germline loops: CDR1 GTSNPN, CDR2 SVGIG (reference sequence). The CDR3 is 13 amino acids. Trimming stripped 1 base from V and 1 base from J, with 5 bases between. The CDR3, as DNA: TGTGCCTGGAGTGGCAGGAGCAATCAGCCCCAGCATTTT. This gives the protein CAWSGRSNQPQHF.

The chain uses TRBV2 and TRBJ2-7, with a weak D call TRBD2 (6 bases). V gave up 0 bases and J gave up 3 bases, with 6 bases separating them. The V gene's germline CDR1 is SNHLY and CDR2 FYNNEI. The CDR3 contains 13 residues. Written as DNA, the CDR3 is TGTGCCAGCAGTGAAGCGACTAGCTACGAGCAGTACTTC. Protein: CASSEATSYEQYF.

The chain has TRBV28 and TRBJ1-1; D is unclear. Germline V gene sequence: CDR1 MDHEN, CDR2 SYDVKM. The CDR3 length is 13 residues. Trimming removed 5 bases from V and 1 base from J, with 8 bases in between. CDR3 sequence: CASSLGRNTEAFF. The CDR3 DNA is TGTGCCAGCAGTCTCGGTCGGAACACTGAAGCTTTCTTT.

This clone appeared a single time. The CDR3 loop is CASRRNPGQINQPQHF. In nucleotides, the CDR3 is TGTGCCAGCAGACGAAATCCGGGACAGATCAATCAGCCCCAGCATTTT. The chain couples TRBV6-4 to TRBJ1-5; TRBD1 matches 7 bases. Per germline, CDR1 MRHNA and CDR2 SNTAGT. Trimming took 6 bases from V and 3 from J; bases not matched to a gene: 11. The CDR3 sequence is 16 residues long.

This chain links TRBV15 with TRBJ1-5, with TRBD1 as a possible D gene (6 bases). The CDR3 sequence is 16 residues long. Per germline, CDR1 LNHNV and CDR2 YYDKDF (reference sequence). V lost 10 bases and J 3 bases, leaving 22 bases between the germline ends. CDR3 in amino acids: CASSGGGRSTNQPQHF. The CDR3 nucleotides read TGTGCCAGTAGCGGGGGGGGGCGAAGTACCAATCAGCCCCAGCATTTT.

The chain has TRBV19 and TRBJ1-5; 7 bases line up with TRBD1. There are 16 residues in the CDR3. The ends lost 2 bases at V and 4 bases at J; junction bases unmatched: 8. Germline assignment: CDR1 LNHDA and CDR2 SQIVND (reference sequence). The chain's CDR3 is CASSIFGDSTNQPQHF. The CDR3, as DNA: TGTGCCAGTAGTATATTTGGGGACAGTACTAATCAGCCCCAGCATTTT.

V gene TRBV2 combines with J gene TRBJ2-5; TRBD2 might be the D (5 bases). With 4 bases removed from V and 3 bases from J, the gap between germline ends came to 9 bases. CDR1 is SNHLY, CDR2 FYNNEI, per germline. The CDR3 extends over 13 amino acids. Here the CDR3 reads CASSVYGKETQYF. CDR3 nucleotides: TGTGCCAGCAGTGTTTACGGGAAAGAGACCCAGTACTTC.

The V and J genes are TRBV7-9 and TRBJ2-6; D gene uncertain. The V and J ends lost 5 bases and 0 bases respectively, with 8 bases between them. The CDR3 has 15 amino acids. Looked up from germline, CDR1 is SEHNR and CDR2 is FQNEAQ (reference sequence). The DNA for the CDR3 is TGTGCCAGCAGCGCGACGGGCTCTGGGGCCAACGTCCTGACTTTC. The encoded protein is CASSATGSGANVLTF. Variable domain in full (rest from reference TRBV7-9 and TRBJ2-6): DTGVSQNPRHKITKRGQNVTFRCDPISEHNRLYWYRQTLGQGPEFLTYFQNEAQLEKSRLLSDRFSAERPKGSFSTLEIQRTEQGDSAMYLCASSATGSGANVLTFGAGSRLTVL.

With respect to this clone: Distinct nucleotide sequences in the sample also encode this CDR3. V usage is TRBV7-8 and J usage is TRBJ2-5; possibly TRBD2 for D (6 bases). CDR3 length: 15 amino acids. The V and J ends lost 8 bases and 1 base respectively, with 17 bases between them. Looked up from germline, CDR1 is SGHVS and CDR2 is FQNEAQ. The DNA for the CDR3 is TGTGCCAGCCTAGGGGTTCGGGGAGGCCAAGAGACCCAGTACTTC. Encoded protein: CASLGVRGGQETQYF.

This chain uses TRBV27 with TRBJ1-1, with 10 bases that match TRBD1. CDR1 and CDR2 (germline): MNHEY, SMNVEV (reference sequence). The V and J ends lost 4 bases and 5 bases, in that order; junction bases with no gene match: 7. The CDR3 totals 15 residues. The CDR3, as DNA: TGTGCCAGCAGTTGGGGACAGGGGTCGTCTACTGAAGCTTTCTTT. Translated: CASSWGQGSSTEAFF.

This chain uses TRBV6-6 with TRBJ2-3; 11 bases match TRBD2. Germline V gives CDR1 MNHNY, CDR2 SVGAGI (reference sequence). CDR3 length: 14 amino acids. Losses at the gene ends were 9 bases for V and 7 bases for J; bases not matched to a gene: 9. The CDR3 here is CASGGSGGANTQYF. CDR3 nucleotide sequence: TGTGCCAGTGGAGGTAGCGGGGGGGCAAATACGCAGTATTTT.

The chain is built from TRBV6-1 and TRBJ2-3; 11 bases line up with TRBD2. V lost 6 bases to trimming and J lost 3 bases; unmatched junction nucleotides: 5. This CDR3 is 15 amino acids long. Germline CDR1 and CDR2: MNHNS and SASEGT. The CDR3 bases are TGTGCCAGCAGCAAACTAGCGGGAGAAACAGATACGCAGTATTTT. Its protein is CASSKLAGETDTQYF.

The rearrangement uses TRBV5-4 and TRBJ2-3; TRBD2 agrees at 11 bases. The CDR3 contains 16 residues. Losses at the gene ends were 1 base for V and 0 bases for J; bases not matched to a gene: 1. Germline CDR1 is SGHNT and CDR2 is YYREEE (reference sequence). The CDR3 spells CASSLLAGGSTDTQYF. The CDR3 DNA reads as TGTGCCAGCAGCTTGTTAGCGGGGGGGAGCACAGATACGCAGTATTTT. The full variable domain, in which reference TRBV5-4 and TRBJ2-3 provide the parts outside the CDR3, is ETGVTQSPTHLIKTRGQQVTLRCSSQSGHNTVSWYQQALGQGPQFIFQYYREEENGRGNFPPRFSGLQFPNYSSELNVNALELDDSALYLCASSLLAGGSTDTQYFGPGTRLTVL.

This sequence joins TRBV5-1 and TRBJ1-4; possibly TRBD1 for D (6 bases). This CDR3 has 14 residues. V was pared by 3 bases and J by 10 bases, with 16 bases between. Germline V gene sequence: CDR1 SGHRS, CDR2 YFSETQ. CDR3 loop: CASSSLSQGRKLFF. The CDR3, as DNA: TGCGCCAGCAGCTCCTTAAGCCAGGGGAGAAAACTGTTTTTT. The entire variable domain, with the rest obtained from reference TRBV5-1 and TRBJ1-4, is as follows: KAGVTQTPRYLIKTRGQQVTLSCSPISGHRSVSWYQQTPGQGLQFLFEYFSETQRNKGNFPGRFSGRQFSNSRSEMNVSTLELGDSALYLCASSSLSQGRKLFFGSGTQLSVL.

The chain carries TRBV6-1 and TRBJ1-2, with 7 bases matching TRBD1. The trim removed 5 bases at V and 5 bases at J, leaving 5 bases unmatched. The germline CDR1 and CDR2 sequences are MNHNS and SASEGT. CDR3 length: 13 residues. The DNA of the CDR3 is TGTGCCAGCAGTCCGGGACAGCGGTATGGCTACACCTTC. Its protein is CASSPGQRYGYTF.

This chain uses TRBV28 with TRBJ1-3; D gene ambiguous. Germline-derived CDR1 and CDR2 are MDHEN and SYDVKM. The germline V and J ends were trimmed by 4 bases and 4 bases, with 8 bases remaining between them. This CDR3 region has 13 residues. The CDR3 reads CASSSSRGNTIYF. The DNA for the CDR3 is TGTGCCAGCAGTTCGTCACGGGGAAACACCATATATTTT.

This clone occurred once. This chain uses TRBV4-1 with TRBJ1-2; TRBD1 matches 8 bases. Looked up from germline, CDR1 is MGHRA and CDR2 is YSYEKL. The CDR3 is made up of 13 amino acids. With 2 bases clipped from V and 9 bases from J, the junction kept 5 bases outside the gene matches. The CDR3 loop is CASSQKTGESYTF. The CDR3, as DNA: TGCGCCAGCAGCCAAAAGACAGGGGAGAGCTACACCTTC.

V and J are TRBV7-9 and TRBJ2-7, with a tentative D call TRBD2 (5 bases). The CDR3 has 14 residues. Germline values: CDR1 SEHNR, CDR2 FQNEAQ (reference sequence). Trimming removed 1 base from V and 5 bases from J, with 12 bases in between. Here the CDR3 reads CASSLGRAGDEQYF. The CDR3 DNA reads TGTGCCAGCAGCTTAGGGCGGGCCGGGGACGAGCAGTACTTC.

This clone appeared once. The CDR3 loop reads CASSLGQGGNGYTF. In DNA form, the CDR3 reads TGTGCCAGCAGCCTTGGACAGGGAGGGAATGGCTACACCTTC. The V gene is TRBV7-8, the J gene TRBJ1-2, with TRBD1 identical over 8 bases. The CDR3 extends over 14 amino acids. The germline gives CDR1 SGHVS, CDR2 FQNEAQ. Germline trimming cut 5 bases from V and 6 bases from J; bases unmatched to any gene: 8.

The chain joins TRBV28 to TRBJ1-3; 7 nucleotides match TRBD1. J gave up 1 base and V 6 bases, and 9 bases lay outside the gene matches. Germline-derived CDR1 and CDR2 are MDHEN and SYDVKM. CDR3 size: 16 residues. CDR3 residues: CASSSPLTGSGNTIYF. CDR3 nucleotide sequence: TGTGCCAGCAGCTCTCCTTTGACAGGGTCTGGAAACACCATATATTTT.

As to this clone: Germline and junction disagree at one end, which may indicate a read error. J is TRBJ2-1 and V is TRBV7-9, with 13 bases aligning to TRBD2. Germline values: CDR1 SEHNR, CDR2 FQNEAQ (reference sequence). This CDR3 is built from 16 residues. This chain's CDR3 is CSSVVGTSGDYNEQFF. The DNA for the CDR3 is TGTTCCAGCGTCGTAGGGACTAGCGGGGACTACAATGAGCAGTTCTTC.

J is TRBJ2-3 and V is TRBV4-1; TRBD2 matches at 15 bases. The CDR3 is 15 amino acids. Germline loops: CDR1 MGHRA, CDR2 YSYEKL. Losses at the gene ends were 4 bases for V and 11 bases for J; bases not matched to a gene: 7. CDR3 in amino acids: CASSLGLAGGKRQYF. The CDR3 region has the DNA TGCGCCAGCAGCCTCGGACTAGCGGGGGGGAAAAGGCAGTATTTT.

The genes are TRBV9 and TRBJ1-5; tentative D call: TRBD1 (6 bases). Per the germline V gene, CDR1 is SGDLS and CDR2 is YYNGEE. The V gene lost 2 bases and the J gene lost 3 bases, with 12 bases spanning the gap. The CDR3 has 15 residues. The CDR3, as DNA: TGTGCCAGCAGCGTCTCAGGGGCCCTCAATCAGCCCCAGCATTTT. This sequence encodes CASSVSGALNQPQHF.

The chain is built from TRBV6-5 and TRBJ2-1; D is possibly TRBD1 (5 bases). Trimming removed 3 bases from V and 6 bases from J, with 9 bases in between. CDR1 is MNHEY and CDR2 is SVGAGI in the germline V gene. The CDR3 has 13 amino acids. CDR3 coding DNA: TGTGCCAGCAGTTATAGGGGCAGCAATGAGCAGTTCTTC. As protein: CASSYRGSNEQFF.

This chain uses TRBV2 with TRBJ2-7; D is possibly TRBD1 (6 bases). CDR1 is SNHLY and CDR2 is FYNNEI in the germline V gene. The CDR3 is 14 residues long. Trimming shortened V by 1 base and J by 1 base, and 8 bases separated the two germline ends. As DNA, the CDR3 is TGTGCCAGCAGTGAAGAGGGACATTCCTACGAGCAGTACTTC. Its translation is CASSEEGHSYEQYF. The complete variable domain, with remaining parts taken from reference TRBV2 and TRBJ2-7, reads EPEVTQTPSHQVTQMGQEVILRCVPISNHLYFYWYRQILGQKVEFLVSFYNNEISEKSEIFDDQFSVERPDGSNFTLKIRSTKLEDSAMYFCASSEEGHSYEQYFGPGTRLTVT.

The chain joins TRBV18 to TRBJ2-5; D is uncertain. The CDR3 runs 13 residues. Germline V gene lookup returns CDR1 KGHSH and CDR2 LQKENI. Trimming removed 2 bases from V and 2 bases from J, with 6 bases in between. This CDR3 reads CASSPYSQETQYF. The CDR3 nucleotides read TGTGCCAGCTCACCATACAGTCAAGAGACCCAGTACTTC.

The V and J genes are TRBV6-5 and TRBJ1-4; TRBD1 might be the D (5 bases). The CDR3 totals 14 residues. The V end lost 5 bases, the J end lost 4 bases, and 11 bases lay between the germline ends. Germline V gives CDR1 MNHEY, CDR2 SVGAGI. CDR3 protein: CASSMGLSNEKLFF. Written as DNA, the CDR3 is TGTGCCAGCAGTATGGGACTGAGTAATGAAAAACTGTTTTTT.

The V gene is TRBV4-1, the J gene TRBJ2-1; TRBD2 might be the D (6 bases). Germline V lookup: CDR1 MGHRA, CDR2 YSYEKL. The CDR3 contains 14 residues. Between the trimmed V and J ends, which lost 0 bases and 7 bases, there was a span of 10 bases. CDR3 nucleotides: TGCGCCAGCAGCCAAGATACTAGCTGGAATGAGCAGTTCTTC. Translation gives CASSQDTSWNEQFF.